These 24 T cell receptor beta chains came from one sample sequenced in a study of T cells in Graves' hyperthyroidism and ophthalmopathy (dated by TCRdb to between 2019 and 2020). Receptor amplification or capture employed multiplex PCR. Sequencing was performed on an Illumina HiSeq 2000. TCR beta CDR3 regions were amplified from RNA transcripts. For the first round of RT-PCR on the TCR CDR3, the HTBI primer set was used together with the Qiagen OneStep RT-PCR kit. TCRdb handled the public reads itself, with Q25 trimming in fastp and clone calling in MiXCR, and kept productive beta chains. Identical CDR3 proteins give one entry, which carries the most common genes and DNA. The sample table holds about 640,000 distinct CDR3 sequences, of which around 13% were seen once. The top ten clones comprise under 15% of the sample. Source material: blood. These TCRs come from a woman in her fifties or sixties with Graves' ophthalmopathy.

This clonotype was seen many times. This rearrangement joins TRBV7-9 to TRBJ1-2; 9 positions match TRBD1. Losses at the gene ends were 1 base for V and 3 bases for J; bases not matched to a gene: 6. This CDR3 has 16 amino acids. Looked up from germline, CDR1 is SEHNR and CDR2 is FQNEAQ (reference sequence). CDR3 DNA sequence: TGTGCCAGCAGCTTAGTGGTTGGACAGGGGTACTATGGCTACACCTTC. This encodes CASSLVVGQGYYGYTF.

This clonotype occurred many times. J is TRBJ2-7 and V is TRBV13, with D possibly matching TRBD2 (6 bases). Germline V gene lookup returns CDR1 PRHDT and CDR2 FYEKMQ (reference sequence). The CDR3 spans 15 residues. Trimming pared 5 bases from V and 0 bases from J, leaving 14 bases between. CDR3 protein: CASSVLAKSSYEQYF. In nucleotides, the CDR3 is TGTGCCAGCAGCGTACTAGCAAAAAGCTCCTACGAGCAGTACTTC.

This clonotype occurred once. A much larger clone differs by one base, so this may be a read error. The chain carries TRBV3-1 and TRBJ2-2; 9 nucleotides match TRBD2. CDR1 and CDR2 from the germline V gene are LGHDT and YNNKEL (reference sequence). This CDR3 is built from 16 residues. With V trimmed by 2 bases and J by 2 bases, 3 bases remained unmatched. The CDR3 DNA reads TGTGCCAGCAGCCAAAGACTAGCGGCAAACACCGGGGAGCTGTTTTTT. This sequence encodes CASSQRLAANTGELFF.

This clonotype was picked up a small number of times. The chain links TRBV5-1 to TRBJ2-3; D perhaps matches TRBD2 (6 bases). CDR3 size: 15 residues. V lost 0 bases and J lost 4, with 12 bases in between. Germline CDR1 is SGHRS and CDR2 is YFSETQ. CDR3 in DNA: TGCGCCAGCAGCTTGGGACTAGTTACGGCAGATACGCAGTATTTT. Its protein product is CASSLGLVTADTQYF.

In this sample, this clonotype turned up a few times. The chain is built from TRBV7-9 and TRBJ1-5; TRBD1 matches at 7 bases. The CDR3 runs 15 residues. With 5 bases clipped from V and 3 bases from J, the junction kept 7 bases outside the gene matches. Germline values: CDR1 SEHNR, CDR2 FQNEAQ (reference sequence). CDR3 residues: CASSVGQELNQPQHF. The CDR3 DNA reads TGTGCCAGCAGCGTTGGACAGGAGCTCAATCAGCCCCAGCATTTT.

This clonotype was picked up many times. V and J are TRBV7-9 and TRBJ1-1, with unresolved D. CDR1 is SEHNR, CDR2 FQNEAQ, per germline (reference sequence). CDR3 size: 13 residues. V was shortened by 0 bases and J by 4 bases, with 6 bases between the two germline ends. The CDR3 coding sequence is TGTGCCAGCAGCTTAGCGGAGGGCACTGAAGCTTTCTTT. Amino acids: CASSLAEGTEAFF.

The chain employs TRBV10-3 and TRBJ2-3, with D possibly being TRBD1 (5 bases). Trimming stripped 6 bases from V and 3 bases from J, with 16 bases between. The germline V gene encodes CDR1 ENHRY and CDR2 SYGVKD. The CDR3 has 15 amino acids. CDR3 bases: TGTGCCATCAGGGTCGTTCAGGGATCGACAGATACGCAGTATTTT. Amino acids: CAIRVVQGSTDTQYF.

This clonotype was recorded many times. The chain joins TRBV12-5 to TRBJ2-1; 12 nucleotides agree with TRBD2. The CDR3 runs to 11 residues. V trimming: 9 bases; J trimming: 9 bases; junction bases outside the gene matches: 0. Per the germline V gene, CDR1 is LGHNT and CDR2 is FRNRAP. The CDR3 DNA sequence: TGTGCTAGACTAGCGGGAGGTGAGCAGTTCTTC. This encodes CARLAGGEQFF.

This clonotype was counted between two and nine times. Relative to the germline gene, one junction end is altered; a read error may explain this. This chain links TRBV7-2 with TRBJ2-5; perhaps TRBD2 as D (5 bases). The CDR3 runs 11 residues. Germline assignment: CDR1 SGHTA and CDR2 FQGNSA. For the CDR3, the DNA is TGTGCCAGCAGCTCTAGGGAGACCCGGTACTTC. As protein: CASSSRETRYF. Using reference TRBV7-2 and TRBJ2-5 for the parts outside the CDR3, the full variable domain is GAGVSQSPSNKVTEKGKDVELRCDPISGHTALYWYRQSLGQGLEFLIYFQGNSAPDKSGLPSDRFSAERTGGSVSTLTIQRTQQEDSAVYLCASSSRETRYFGPGTRLLVL.

The chain has TRBV7-9 and TRBJ2-2, with a tentative D call TRBD1 (6 bases). Germline loops: CDR1 SEHNR, CDR2 FQNEAQ (reference sequence). This CDR3 comprises 11 residues. V gave up 4 bases and J gave up 13 bases, with 10 bases separating them. Written as DNA, the CDR3 is TGTGCCAGCAGCTCGTGGGGGCGGCTGTTTTTT. It specifies CASSSWGRLFF.

This clonotype came up a few times. J is TRBJ2-7 and V is TRBV29-1, with 7 bases aligning to TRBD2. The CDR3 has 13 residues. The germline V gene has CDR1 SQVTM and CDR2 ANQGSEA. With 1 base clipped from V and 4 bases from J, the junction kept 4 bases outside the gene matches. CDR3 loop: CSVEVGGRYEQYF. In DNA, the CDR3 is TGCAGCGTTGAAGTGGGAGGGAGGTACGAGCAGTACTTC.

The sample holds many counts of this clonotype. The chain carries TRBV24-1 and TRBJ2-5, with D tentatively TRBD1 (6 bases). The V end was cut by 4 bases, the J end by 4 bases, with 12 bases between. The CDR3 has 14 residues. CDR1 is KGHDR, CDR2 SFDVKD, per germline. Written as DNA, the CDR3 is TGTGCCACCAGTGAAGAGGGGGTTGGAGAGACCCAGTACTTC. Amino acids: CATSEEGVGETQYF.

There are many counts of this clonotype. The CDR3 loop is CASSVSGTSGTYSSYNEQFF. For the CDR3, the DNA is TGTGCCAGCAGCGTATCCGGGACTAGCGGGACCTATAGCTCTTACAATGAGCAGTTCTTC. The gene calls are TRBV7-9 and TRBJ2-1; 13 nucleotides match TRBD2. This CDR3 has 20 amino acids. V lost 5 bases and J lost 4; bases outside the gene matches: 17. CDR1 and CDR2 from the germline V gene are SEHNR and FQNEAQ (reference sequence). Complete variable domain (other parts from reference TRBV7-9 and TRBJ2-1): DTGVSQNPRHKITKRGQNVTFRCDPISEHNRLYWYRQTLGQGPEFLTYFQNEAQLEKSRLLSDRFSAERPKGSFSTLEIQRTEQGDSAMYLCASSVSGTSGTYSSYNEQFFGPGTRLTVL.

In its sample, this clonotype was seen a few times. The J gene is TRBJ2-7, the V gene TRBV14; possibly TRBD1 for D (6 bases). The CDR3 loop spans 14 amino acids. CDR1 and CDR2 from the germline V gene are SGHDN and FVKESK. The V end lost 4 bases, the J end lost 2 bases, and 12 bases lay between the germline ends. The CDR3 sequence is CASSPATGTYEQYF. CDR3 bases: TGTGCCAGCAGCCCAGCGACAGGTACCTACGAGCAGTACTTC.

This clonotype was found once. The J gene is TRBJ2-7, the V gene TRBV6-6; TRBD1 matches at 12 bases. Germline values: CDR1 MNHNY, CDR2 SVGAGI (reference sequence). J gave up 3 bases and V 0 bases, and 9 bases lay outside the gene matches. The CDR3 extends over 18 amino acids. The CDR3 is CASSYSRDRGRPLYEQYF. CDR3 DNA sequence: TGTGCCAGCAGTTACTCCCGGGACAGGGGGCGTCCCCTCTACGAGCAGTACTTC.

V is TRBV2 and J is TRBJ2-7, with 9 nucleotides matching TRBD1. Germline values: CDR1 SNHLY, CDR2 FYNNEI. Trimming removed 8 bases from V and 3 bases from J; junction bases left unmatched: 8. The CDR3 has 14 amino acids. CDR3: CASAWGTGFYEQYF. The CDR3 nucleotides are TGTGCCAGCGCCTGGGGGACAGGGTTCTACGAGCAGTACTTC.

This clonotype was seen a few times. This chain connects TRBV15 to TRBJ2-1; 7 nucleotides agree with TRBD2. The CDR3 is 15 amino acids. The V and J ends lost 0 bases and 7 bases, in that order; junction bases with no gene match: 6. CDR1 and CDR2 (germline): LNHNV, YYDKDF (reference sequence). The CDR3 loop is CATSREGRARNEQFF. CDR3 DNA sequence: TGTGCCACCAGCAGAGAAGGGAGGGCCAGGAATGAGCAGTTCTTC.

This clonotype has just a few counts. The chain has TRBV20-1 and TRBJ2-3, with 7 bases that match TRBD2. The CDR3 spans 15 residues. V dropped 4 bases and J dropped 2; count of bases not matched to a gene: 9. Germline V lookup: CDR1 DFQATT, CDR2 SNEGSKA (reference sequence). CDR3 sequence reads: CSATLAGAVTDTQYF. Written as DNA, the CDR3 is TGCAGTGCTACCTTGGCGGGAGCGGTCACAGATACGCAGTATTTT.

This clonotype was counted a few times. Compared with germline, one end of the junction differs, possibly owing to a read error. V usage is TRBV20-1 and J usage is TRBJ2-1; D remains unclear. The CDR3 length is 14 residues. Germline V gene sequence: CDR1 DFQATT, CDR2 SNEGSKA (reference sequence). As DNA, the CDR3 is TGCAGTGCTAGAGATCTTATGGCTCCAAATGAGCAGTCCTTC. Translating gives CSARDLMAPNEQSF.

This clonotype has just a few counts. J is TRBJ2-2 and V is TRBV7-3, with 9 bases aligning to TRBD1. The J segment lost 3 bases and the V segment lost 5 bases, leaving 4 bases of the junction unmatched. CDR1 and CDR2 (germline): SGHTA, FQGTGA. The CDR3 is made up of 15 amino acids. CDR3 residues: CASSPGTGYTGELFF. DNA of the CDR3: TGTGCCAGCAGCCCCGGGACAGGGTACACCGGGGAGCTGTTTTTT. Supplemented by reference TRBV7-3 and TRBJ2-2, the full variable domain reads GAGVSQTPSNKVTEKGKYVELRCDPISGHTALYWYRQSLGQGPEFLIYFQGTGAADDSGLPNDRFFAVRPEGSVSTLKIQRTERGDSAVYLCASSPGTGYTGELFFGEGSRLTVL.

This clonotype was recorded many times. The V gene is TRBV6-1, the J gene TRBJ1-2, with TRBD1 identical over 8 bases. The CDR3 length is 15 residues. Per the germline V gene, CDR1 is MNHNS and CDR2 is SASEGT. The ends lost 4 bases at V and 2 bases at J; junction bases unmatched: 6. The CDR3 loop reads CASSGGTGQNYGYTF. In DNA, the CDR3 is TGTGCCAGCAGTGGAGGGACAGGTCAAAACTATGGCTACACCTTC.

Here the CDR3 DNA reads TGTGCCAGCAACAGAAACCCGGGACAGGCCTATGGCTACACCTTC. This codes for CASNRNPGQAYGYTF. V usage is TRBV12-3 or TRBV12-4 and J usage is TRBJ1-2, with 8 bases lining up with TRBD1. The ends lost 7 bases at V and 4 bases at J; junction bases unmatched: 11. The CDR3 is made up of 15 amino acids.

This clonotype has ten or more counts. This chain uses TRBV6-2 or TRBV6-3 with TRBJ2-1; D gene unclear. The CDR3 loop spans 13 amino acids. Germline CDR1 is MNHEY and CDR2 is SVGEGT. V was cut by 3 bases and J by 5 bases, with 8 bases left in between. The CDR3 loop is CASSYEVHNEQFF. The DNA of the CDR3 is TGTGCCAGCAGTTATGAGGTACACAATGAGCAGTTCTTC.

The V gene is TRBV20-1, the J gene TRBJ1-1, with 7 bases matching TRBD1. CDR1 and CDR2 (germline): DFQATT, SNEGSKA (reference sequence). J gave up 0 bases and V 0 bases, and 25 bases lay outside the gene matches. CDR3 length: 22 residues. CDR3 residues: CSARDLDRDRVLSSRLNTEAFF. The CDR3 DNA sequence: TGCAGTGCTAGAGATTTGGACCGAGACAGGGTTCTCAGTTCACGATTGAACACTGAAGCTTTCTTT.